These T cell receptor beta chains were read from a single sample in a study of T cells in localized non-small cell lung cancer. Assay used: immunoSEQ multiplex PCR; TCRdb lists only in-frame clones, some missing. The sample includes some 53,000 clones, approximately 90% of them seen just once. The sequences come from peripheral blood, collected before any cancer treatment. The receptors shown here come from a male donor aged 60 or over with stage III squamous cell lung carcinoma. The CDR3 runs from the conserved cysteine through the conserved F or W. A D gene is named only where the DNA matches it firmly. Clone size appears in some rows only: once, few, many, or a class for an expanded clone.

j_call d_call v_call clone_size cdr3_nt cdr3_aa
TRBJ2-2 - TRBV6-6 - TGTGCCAGCAGTTACACAGGGAGCACCGGGGAGCTGTTTTTT CASSYTGSTGELFF
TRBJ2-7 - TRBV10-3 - TGTGCCATCAGCGGCCCTGAAGGGGCGGGGTACGAGCAGTACTTC CAISGPEGAGYEQYF
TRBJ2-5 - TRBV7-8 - TGTGCCAGCAGCCGCCCGGCGGGGCAAGAGACCCAGTACTTC CASSRPAGQETQYF
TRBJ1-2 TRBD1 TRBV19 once TGTGCCAGTAGCAGATCGGGACAGGATACGGGTGGCTACACCTTC CASSRSGQDTGGYTF
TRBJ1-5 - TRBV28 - TGTGCCAGCAGTTTGCTCGGGGGATCCCATCAGCCCCAGCATTTT CASSLLGGSHQPQHF
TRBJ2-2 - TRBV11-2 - TGTGCCAGCAGCTTAGTTCCATCTGCGACAGCGAACACCGGGGAGCTGTTTTTT CASSLVPSATANTGELFF
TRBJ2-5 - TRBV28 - TGTGCCAGCAGTTTTCCGGGGGTATTAGCGGAGACCCAGTACTTC CASSFPGVLAETQYF
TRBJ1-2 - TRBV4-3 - TGCGCCAGCAGCCAAGTGGATAGGCCAGCCGTTGGGTATGGCTACACCTTC CASSQVDRPAVGYGYTF
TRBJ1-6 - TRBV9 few TGTGCCAGCAGCGTACTCCGGAATTCACCCCTCCACTTT CASSVLRNSPLHF
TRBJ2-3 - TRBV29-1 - TGCAGCGTTGAAGCTCAGCAGACAGATACGCAGTATTTT CSVEAQQTDTQYF
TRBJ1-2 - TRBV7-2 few TGTGCCAGCAGCCCACTCGGAGTAGGGTATGGCTACACCTTC CASSPLGVGYGYTF
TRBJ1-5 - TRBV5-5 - TGTGCCAGCAGCTTGCGAAACAATCAGCCCCAGCATTTT CASSLRNNQPQHF
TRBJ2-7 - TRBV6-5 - TGTGCCAGCAGTTACGATGTCGACTCCGAGCAGTACTTC CASSYDVDSEQYF
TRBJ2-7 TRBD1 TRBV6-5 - TGTGCCAGCACACTGACCGGGACAGGGTTTTTCGAGCAGTACTTC CASTLTGTGFFEQYF